The 14 T cell receptor beta chains below come from one sample, sequenced in a study of Ad26.COV2.S vaccination and SARS-CoV-2 variants. Method: immunoSEQ multiplex PCR; TCRdb's copy keeps in-frame clones and lacks some. Of about 250,000 clones in the sample, approximately 88% were seen once. Treatment denoted: about 20 received Ad26.COV2.S at low or high dose, single or two shots; about 5 received placebo; per-sample allocation not given. Following the first vaccine or placebo injection, samples were taken on day 63. The specimen comprised peripheral blood, sampled in a trial of Ad26.COV2.S vaccine versus placebo. Every receptor here comes from a person aged 18-65 years who received the Ad26.COV2.S COVID-19 vaccine or a placebo.

This clone was observed a few times. V gene TRBV9 combines with J gene TRBJ2-5, with TRBD2 matching 10 bases. CDR1 and CDR2 (germline): SGDLS, YYNGEE. The junction had 6 bases not matched to a gene; V was cut back by 3 bases and J by 4 bases. This CDR3 is 15 amino acids long. The CDR3 coding sequence is TGTGCCAGCAGCGGGAGCGGGAGGGCCCCAGAGACCCAGTACTTC. Translation: CASSGSGRAPETQYF.

V usage is TRBV6-5 and J usage is TRBJ1-5; 9 bases align to TRBD1. The ends lost 6 bases at V and 4 bases at J; junction bases unmatched: 7. CDR3 length: 15 residues. CDR1 and CDR2 from the germline V gene are MNHEY and SVGAGI. The CDR3: CASRTGGSGNQPQHF. CDR3 DNA sequence: TGTGCCAGCAGGACAGGGGGATCGGGGAATCAGCCCCAGCATTTT.

This chain connects TRBV3-1 (or the pseudogene TRBV3-2) to TRBJ1-2; TRBD1 matches 10 bases. V gave up 6 bases and J gave up 4 bases; unmatched junction bases: 5. The CDR3 consists of 14 residues. CDR1 and CDR2 from the germline V gene are LGHDT and YNNKEL (reference sequence). CDR3: CASRTGGDPYGYTF. CDR3 in DNA: TGTGCCAGCAGGACAGGGGGCGACCCCTATGGCTACACCTTC.

The J gene is TRBJ2-7, the V gene TRBV18, with D tentatively TRBD1 (6 bases). V lost 3 bases to trimming and J lost 9 bases, with 24 bases between them. This CDR3 comprises 16 residues. From germline, CDR1 is KGHSH and CDR2 LQKENI. Written as DNA, the CDR3 is TGTGCCAGCTCACCGTTTACAGGGACCCTTGACGCCGGGCAGTACTTC. Translation: CASSPFTGTLDAGQYF.

There are a few counts of this clone. The chain couples TRBV12-5 to TRBJ1-5; D gene ambiguous. The V and J ends lost 9 bases and 7 bases respectively, with 16 bases between them. Germline CDR1 is LGHNT and CDR2 is FRNRAP. This CDR3 is built from 13 residues. The CDR3 protein is CASYAGDGQPQHF. In DNA, the CDR3 is TGTGCTAGCTATGCCGGTGATGGACAGCCCCAGCATTTT.

This chain joins TRBV11-2 and TRBJ2-5; weak D call: TRBD1 (6 bases). Trimming shortened V by 1 base and J by 4 bases, and 10 bases separated the two germline ends. This CDR3 contains 14 residues. Germline V lookup: CDR1 SGHAT, CDR2 FQNNGV. In DNA, the CDR3 is TGTGCCAGCAGCTTAGGGGGGCCTCTAGAGACCCAGTACTTC. Protein: CASSLGGPLETQYF.

This clone was detected only a few times. This chain joins TRBV28 and TRBJ1-3, with D perhaps matching TRBD1 (5 bases). Trimming left V 8 bases short and J 4 bases short, with 15 bases between. CDR3 length equals 14 residues. The V gene's germline CDR1 is MDHEN and CDR2 SYDVKM. The CDR3 here is CASGTSGLGNTIYF. The CDR3 DNA reads TGTGCCAGCGGTACGTCAGGGTTAGGAAACACCATATATTTT.

The chain uses TRBV19 and TRBJ1-5; no clear D gene. Trimming removed 3 bases at V and 6 bases at J, with 15 bases between. Germline loops: CDR1 LNHDA, CDR2 SQIVND (reference sequence). This CDR3 has 15 amino acids. The CDR3 region is CASSIRGLARQPQHF. CDR3 nucleotide sequence: TGTGCCAGTAGTATTAGAGGGCTCGCACGTCAGCCCCAGCATTTT.

CDR3 nucleotides: TGTGCCAGCAGTTACGACGCCACGGTAGTGCAGTTCTTC. Amino acids: CASSYDATVVQFF. The chain has TRBV6-5 and TRBJ2-1; D uncertain. The V and J ends lost 2 bases and 12 bases respectively, with 14 bases between them. Germline V gives CDR1 MNHEY, CDR2 SVGAGI. The CDR3 sequence is 13 residues long.

V is TRBV7-9 and J is TRBJ2-5, with a tentative D call TRBD1 (6 bases). V shed 5 bases and J shed 3 bases, with 19 bases lying between them. Germline V gene sequence: CDR1 SEHNR, CDR2 FQNEAQ (reference sequence). This CDR3 has 16 residues. The CDR3 DNA follows: TGTGCCAGCAGCCCTTACCCAGACAGGCTAAAAGAGACCCAGTACTTC. Its translation: CASSPYPDRLKETQYF.

This clone showed up just once. The rearrangement joins TRBV27 to TRBJ1-6; D gene unclear. This CDR3 spans 13 amino acids. The V and J ends lost 3 bases and 15 bases respectively, with 15 bases between them. Germline V gene lookup returns CDR1 MNHEY and CDR2 SMNVEV (reference sequence). CDR3 region: CASSFYTQEVLHF. Written as DNA, the CDR3 is TGTGCCAGCAGTTTTTACACCCAGGAAGTCCTCCACTTT.

The chain carries TRBV4-3 and TRBJ2-7, with D maybe TRBD2 (5 bases). The CDR3 spans 15 residues. CDR1 is LGHNA and CDR2 is YSLEER in the germline V gene. CDR3 bases: TGCGCCAGCAGCCAAGAAGGCGGGCCCACCCTAAATCGGCGCGTC. This encodes CASSQEGGPTLNRRV.

The J gene is TRBJ1-3, the V gene TRBV5-1; D possibly corresponds to TRBD1 (5 bases). V dropped 4 bases and J dropped 0 bases, with 14 bases sitting between them. The germline V gene encodes CDR1 SGHRS and CDR2 YFSETQ. The CDR3 totals 16 residues. DNA of the CDR3: TGCGCCAGCAGCCTAGGGACGTTGAGCTCTGGAAACACCATATATTTT. It yields the protein CASSLGTLSSGNTIYF.

The chain has TRBV6-6 and TRBJ2-2; possibly TRBD1 for D (7 bases). This CDR3 contains 16 residues. Deletions cut 6 bases from V and 7 bases from J, with 21 bases between. Germline CDR1 reads MNHNY; CDR2 reads SVGAGI (reference sequence). CDR3 sequence (DNA): TGTGCCAGCAGGCGATCGGAGGGGGCGTCTATCGGGGAGCTGTTTTTT. This codes for CASRRSEGASIGELFF.